Following are 21 T cell receptor beta chains from one sample sequenced in a study of post-analysis software for immune sequencing data. TCR beta cDNA libraries had unique molecular identifiers. TCRdb redid the calling of the PCR reads with MiXCR, one entry per CDR3 protein. The repertoire holds just over 250,000 distinct CDR3 sequences, with 36% as singletons. The study, taken as a whole, reports: There were a few TRBV segments more frequent in patients than controls, and TRBV5-6, TRBV5-1 and TRBV20-1 were among them.

Their target antigens are unknown. Sequenced input: blood. The receptors derive from a girl aged 5-17 years with multiple sclerosis.

This clonotype was recorded at least ten times. The J gene is TRBJ2-1, the V gene TRBV11-1, with 10 bases identical to TRBD2. Losses at the gene ends were 5 bases for V and 7 bases for J; bases not matched to a gene: 26. Germline V gives CDR1 SGHAT, CDR2 FQDESV (reference sequence). This CDR3 region has 21 residues. CDR3 sequence reads: CASSPRLAAGGPRVGYNEQFF. The CDR3 coding sequence is TGTGCCAGCAGCCCCCGTTTAGCAGCGGGAGGGCCTCGAGTAGGGTATAATGAGCAGTTCTTC.

This clonotype was recorded many times. DNA for the CDR3: TGCAGTGCTCTTTCTAGCGGGGGCACAGATACGCAGTATTTT. It specifies CSALSSGGTDTQYF. V usage is TRBV20-1 and J usage is TRBJ2-3, with 9 bases that match TRBD2. CDR1 and CDR2 (germline): DFQATT, SNEGSKA (reference sequence). The length of the CDR3 is 14 residues. J was trimmed by 1 base and V by 5 bases; bases with no gene match: 4.

This chain uses TRBV7-8 with TRBJ1-2; 7 bases agree with TRBD1. After removal of 3 bases from V and 1 base from J, the junction contained 14 bases not matched to a gene. The CDR3 contains 18 residues. Germline lookup yields CDR1 SGHVS and CDR2 FQNEAQ. In DNA, the CDR3 is TGTGCCAGCAGCTTTCGGCGGGACAGCACTAATGTTAACTATGGCTACACCTTC. It encodes CASSFRRDSTNVNYGYTF.

This clonotype was observed a few times. The V and J genes are TRBV7-8 and TRBJ1-1; a possible D gene is TRBD1 (5 bases). CDR3 size: 15 residues. Trimming took off 0 bases at V and 7 bases at J, with 15 bases between the two ends. The germline CDR1 and CDR2 sequences are SGHVS and FQNEAQ. This chain's CDR3 is CASSLAGQGVGEAFF. In nucleotides, the CDR3 is TGTGCCAGCAGCTTAGCTGGGCAGGGCGTTGGTGAAGCTTTCTTT. Full variable domain (rest looked up from reference TRBV7-8 and TRBJ1-1): GAGVSQSPRYKVAKRGQDVALRCDPISGHVSLFWYQQALGQGPEFLTYFQNEAQLDKSGLPSDRFFAERPEGSVSTLKIQRTQQEDSAVYLCASSLAGQGVGEAFFGQGTRLTVV.

Regarding this clonotype: One end of the junction is discordant with germline, which a read error may explain. The chain links TRBV7-2 to TRBJ1-2; 7 nucleotides align to TRBD1. This CDR3 region has 16 residues. Germline CDR1 is SGHTA and CDR2 is FQGNSA. The CDR3 protein is CAGSLRPLVRGPGYTF. The CDR3 nucleotides read TGTGCCGGCAGCTTAAGGCCCCTAGTGAGGGGGCCTGGCTACACCTTC.

In this sample, this clonotype turned up many times. CDR3 bases: TGCGCCAGCAGCTCTGGACAGGGGGGGTCCAGTGAGCAGTTCTTC. Protein: CASSSGQGGSSEQFF. The rearrangement links TRBV5-1 to TRBJ2-1; 10 bases are shared with TRBD1. V shed 3 bases, J shed 9 bases, and the junction held 9 bases outside the gene matches. The length of the CDR3 is 15 residues. Germline values: CDR1 SGHRS, CDR2 YFSETQ.

Comments on this clonotype: The junction does not match germline at one end; this may be a read error. V and J are TRBV10-3 and TRBJ1-1; D is ambiguous. CDR1 is ENHRY and CDR2 is SYGVKD in the germline V gene. The CDR3 is 14 amino acids. For the CDR3, the DNA is TGTGCCATCAGTGAGTCGAGTGTGAACACTAAAGCTTTCTTT. This gives the protein CAISESSVNTKAFF.

This clonotype has ten or more counts. The rearrangement joins TRBV20-1 to TRBJ2-1; D may be TRBD1 or TRBD2 (5 bases each). CDR1 and CDR2 from the germline V gene are DFQATT and SNEGSKA (reference sequence). This CDR3 is built from 13 residues. The ends were cut back, 3 bases at V and 7 bases at J, with 13 bases in the middle. CDR3 bases: TGCAGTGCTAGGAATCCGGGACGAAATGAGCAGTTCTTC. This codes for CSARNPGRNEQFF.

In its sample, this clonotype was seen many times. This chain connects TRBV5-1 to TRBJ2-5; 8 bases are a match to TRBD1. Germline V gives CDR1 SGHRS, CDR2 YFSETQ. Unmatched junction bases numbered 8, after V lost 4 bases and J lost 0 bases. This CDR3 has 16 amino acids. The CDR3 coding sequence is TGCGCCAGCAGCGTTGGGACAGGCGGCGACCAAGAGACCCAGTACTTC. It encodes CASSVGTGGDQETQYF.

Comment on this clonotype: This may be a read error: a much more frequent sequence differs by one nucleotide. This chain connects TRBV4-1 to TRBJ2-7, with TRBD2 matching 8 bases. The J call is uncertain, as TRBJ2-5 better fits the DNA end. CDR3 size: 16 residues. Germline CDR1 reads MGHRA; CDR2 reads YSYEKL. The CDR3 nucleotides read TGCACCAGCAGCCCCCTACAGCAGGCGGGGGGAGAGACCCAGTACTTC. It codes for CTSSPLQQAGGETQYF.

Of note for this clonotype: A much larger clone lies one base from this, so it may be a read error. V gene TRBV12-5 combines with J gene TRBJ2-1; tentative D call: TRBD2 (6 bases). This CDR3 contains 13 residues. Germline loops: CDR1 LGHNT, CDR2 FRNRAP. The CDR3 DNA reads TGTGCTAGTGGTTTGGGGGACTTGGATGAGCAGTTATTC. Amino acid sequence: CASGLGDLDEQLF.

V gene TRBV27 combines with J gene TRBJ2-2; no firm D call. The germline V gene encodes CDR1 MNHEY and CDR2 SMNVEV (reference sequence). V lost 4 bases, J lost 5 bases, and 11 bases lay in between. The CDR3 has 14 amino acids. The CDR3: CASSSRPETGELFF. CDR3 coding DNA: TGTGCCAGCAGTTCCAGGCCCGAGACCGGGGAGCTGTTTTTT.

The sample holds many counts of this clonotype. The V call is TRBV15, the J call TRBJ2-5, with a tentative D call TRBD1 (6 bases). The germline V and J ends were trimmed by 0 bases and 9 bases, with 23 bases remaining between them. The CDR3 length is 17 residues. Germline values: CDR1 LNHNV, CDR2 YYDKDF (reference sequence). Here the CDR3 reads CATSRDITGIQEMAQYF. The CDR3 DNA follows: TGTGCCACCAGCAGAGACATTACAGGGATCCAAGAGATGGCCCAGTACTTC.

This clonotype has a count of ten or more. The chain combines TRBV5-5 with TRBJ2-3; possibly TRBD1 for D (6 bases). The CDR3 sequence is 16 residues long. The germline CDR1 and CDR2 sequences are SGHKS and YYEKEE (reference sequence). V shed 3 bases and J shed 4 bases, with 18 bases lying between them. As DNA, the CDR3 is TGTGCCAGCAGCTCCCAAGGCCAGGGGCGCCCAGATACGCAGTATTTT. It is translated as CASSSQGQGRPDTQYF.

As concerns this clonotype: A read error may be the cause here, since a much bigger clone is one base away. The chain carries TRBV7-2 and TRBJ2-7; D is possibly TRBD2 (5 bases). V lost 4 bases and J 3 bases, leaving 10 bases between the germline ends. CDR1 is SGHTA, CDR2 FQGNSA, per germline. The CDR3 contains 13 residues. CDR3 amino acids: CASSWTGGYEQYF. The CDR3 DNA follows: TGTGCCAGCAGCTGGACTGGCGGCTACGAGCAGTACTTC.

This clonotype was recorded a few times. The chain is built from TRBV29-1 and TRBJ2-3; D possibly uses TRBD1 or TRBD2 (5 bases each). The germline V gene encodes CDR1 SQVTM and CDR2 ANQGSEA. V lost 8 bases, J lost 0 bases, and 15 bases lay in between. The CDR3 runs 14 residues. In DNA form, the CDR3 reads TGCAGCACCGGGACCACCACTAGCACAGATACGCAGTATTTT. It is translated as CSTGTTTSTDTQYF.

On this clonotype itself: A read error may produce the germline difference seen at one junction end. J is TRBJ2-1 and V is TRBV2; 15 nucleotides align to TRBD2. The V gene's germline CDR1 is SNHLY and CDR2 FYNNEI. CDR3 length: 16 amino acids. The CDR3 region has the DNA TGTGCCGGCAGTGAACTGGGGACTAGCGGGAGGCGTGAGCAGTTCTTC. As protein: CAGSELGTSGRREQFF.

The chain uses TRBV20-1 and TRBJ2-3; perhaps TRBD2 as D (7 bases). V lost 5 bases to trimming and J lost 1 base, with 16 bases between them. The germline V gene has CDR1 DFQATT and CDR2 SNEGSKA (reference sequence). This CDR3 has 15 residues. The CDR3 sequence is CSAPLGGAGTDTQYF. CDR3 sequence (DNA): TGCAGTGCTCCCCTTGGGGGGGCAGGCACAGATACGCAGTATTTT.

The chain uses TRBV5-8 and TRBJ1-6; D is perhaps TRBD1 (5 bases). V was clipped by 3 bases and J by 9 bases, with 13 bases between them. Germline CDR1 SGHTS, CDR2 YDEGEE. The CDR3 is 14 residues long. DNA of the CDR3: TGTGCCAGCAGCTCGGAGATAAGGGGTTCACCCCTCCACTTT. This translates into CASSSEIRGSPLHF.

V usage is TRBV21-1 and J usage is TRBJ2-7; the table's D call, TRBD2, was not checked against the DNA. TRBV21-1 is a pseudogene. The CDR3 length is 17 residues. The CDR3 bases are TGTGCCAGCAGCAAAGGGACTAGCGGGAGGGCCTCCTACGAGCAGTACTTC. Protein: CASSKGTSGRASYEQYF.

In regard to this clonotype: A read error is possible here, since a much larger clone lies one base away. The chain links TRBV2 to TRBJ2-5; weak D call: TRBD1 (6 bases). Germline V gene data show CDR1 as SNHLY and CDR2 as FYNNEI. The CDR3 covers 11 residues. CDR3: CATRGQEAQYF. The CDR3 DNA sequence: TGTGCCACCAGGGGTCAAGAGGCCCAGTACTTC. Combining the CDR3 with reference TRBV2 and TRBJ2-5 gives the whole variable domain EPEVTQTPSHQVTQMGQEVILRCVPISNHLYFYWYRQILGQKVEFLVSFYNNEISEKSEIFDDQFSVERPDGSNFTLKIRSTKLEDSAMYFCATRGQEAQYFGPGTRLLVL.